This T cell receptor (beta chain) was found in a study of post-analysis software for immune sequencing data. Across the whole study: Disease trajectories encompassed relapsing-remitting, secondary progressive and progressive-relapsing multiple sclerosis. The study's findings and limits: Multiple sclerosis patients had significantly lower normalized Chao1 diversity than controls. Higher frequency in patients than in controls was seen for 5 or 6 TRBV segments, with TRBV5-6, TRBV5-1 and TRBV20-1 among them.

This clonotype came up a few times. Its antigen is as yet unknown. The ends lost 6 bases at V and 2 bases at J; junction bases unmatched: 8. Germline loops: CDR1 KGHSH, CDR2 LQKENI. The CDR3 covers 16 residues. Unique molecular identifiers were carried by the TCR beta cDNA libraries. One entry per CDR3 protein results from TCRdb running MiXCR on the PCR reads. The table shows some 500,000 distinct CDR3 sequences, with under 55% occurring only once. This TCR derives from a girl between 5 and 17 years old with multiple sclerosis. Specimen: blood. The rearrangement uses TRBV18 and TRBJ2-1, with 9 bases aligning to TRBD1. For the CDR3, the DNA is TGTGCCAGCTCTCCAGGGGGACAGGGCCCCTACAATGAGCAGTTCTTC. Protein sequence: CASSPGGQGPYNEQFF.